This T cell receptor beta chain appears in the sequencing data of a study of early T cells in non-severe SARS-CoV-2 infection. One entry per CDR3 protein results from TCRdb running MiXCR on the 5' RACE reads. Among over 55,000 distinct CDR3 sequences listed, 7.5% to 10% were seen once. This clonotype has more than one count but fewer than ten. Germline V CDR1 and CDR2: SGHTA, FQGNSA. This CDR3 region has 17 residues. V shed 5 bases and J shed 8 bases, with 25 bases lying between them. The chain joins TRBV7-2 to TRBJ2-1; D perhaps matches TRBD2 (7 bases). What was sequenced was whole blood. The receptor was derived from an adult who was a healthcare worker with PCR-confirmed SARS-CoV-2 infection or an uninfected control (not recorded which). The CDR3 spells CASSAKPAWGGRDEQFF. In DNA, the CDR3 is TGTGCCAGCAGCGCGAAGCCAGCGTGGGGGGGCCGGGATGAGCAGTTCTTC.